The next 6 T cell receptor beta chains were all read from a single sample in a study of cytomegalovirus exposure and HLA in healthy donors. PCR used 60 Vbeta primers and 13 Jbeta primers. Measured with immunoSEQ multiplex PCR; TCRdb has only the in-frame clones, and not every one. The sample gives about 110,000 clones, roughly 80% of which show up once; 5% to 8% is in the top ten. Sequencing was carried out using PBMCs. The receptors here all came from a young man in good health and CMV-seropositive.

This clone came up once. The chain employs TRBV2 and TRBJ1-1; D is undetermined. V shed 8 bases and J shed 5 bases, with 15 bases lying between them. This CDR3 has 13 amino acids. Germline CDR1 reads SNHLY; CDR2 reads FYNNEI. The CDR3 loop is CASAGRGSTEAFF. For the CDR3, the DNA is TGTGCCAGCGCCGGTCGGGGTTCAACTGAAGCTTTCTTT. Full variable domain (outside the CDR3, taken from reference TRBV2 and TRBJ1-1): EPEVTQTPSHQVTQMGQEVILRCVPISNHLYFYWYRQILGQKVEFLVSFYNNEISEKSEIFDDQFSVERPDGSNFTLKIRSTKLEDSAMYFCASAGRGSTEAFFGQGTRLTVV.

The chain couples TRBV9 to TRBJ2-3; D unresolved. The CDR3 has 13 amino acids. Germline-derived CDR1 and CDR2 are SGDLS and YYNGEE. Trimming took off 1 base at V and 1 base at J, with 4 bases between the two ends. The CDR3 DNA reads TGTGCCAGCAGCGTAACGGGCACAGATACGCAGTATTTT. It specifies CASSVTGTDTQYF.

The chain is built from TRBV5-1 and TRBJ1-2; no reliable D call. V lost 1 base and J lost 2, with 9 bases in between. Germline V gene lookup returns CDR1 SGHRS and CDR2 YFSETQ. The CDR3 has 14 amino acids. CDR3 nucleotides: TGCGCCAGCAGCTTGTCTGAGGCGAACTATGGCTACACCTTC. Its protein is CASSLSEANYGYTF.

The sample holds a few counts of this clone. This sequence joins TRBV6-1 and TRBJ1-3, with D possibly matching TRBD1 (5 bases). The germline V gene has CDR1 MNHNS and CDR2 SASEGT. V dropped 4 bases and J dropped 3 bases, with 10 bases sitting between them. This CDR3 has 14 amino acids. CDR3 region: CASSVGLDGNTIYF. The CDR3 coding sequence is TGTGCCAGCAGTGTGGGACTTGATGGAAACACCATATATTTT.

The chain recombines TRBV2 with TRBJ1-4; 8 positions agree with TRBD1. Germline V gene lookup returns CDR1 SNHLY and CDR2 FYNNEI. Unmatched junction bases numbered 6, after V lost 1 base and J lost 8 bases. The CDR3 contains 15 residues. The CDR3 nucleotides read TGTGCCAGCAGTGAAGGCGTCAGGGGGCGCGAAAAACTGTTTTTT. It translates to CASSEGVRGREKLFF.

The chain is built from TRBV10-2 and TRBJ2-5, with 11 bases matching TRBD1. The V gene's germline CDR1 is WSHSY and CDR2 SAAADI. There are 13 residues in the CDR3. J lost 14 bases, V lost 3 bases, and 8 bases had no gene match. The CDR3 here is CASSDFRDRGCYF. CDR3 nucleotide sequence: TGCGCCAGCAGTGACTTCCGGGACAGGGGGTGCTACTTC.